These 24 T cell receptor beta chains originate from one sample sequenced in a study of regulatory T cells in long-lasting Graves disease. Investigators prepared the TCR beta libraries by applying iRepertoire HTBI primers and Arm-PCR of CDR3 regions. TCRdb passed the multiplex PCR reads through MiXCR, listing each CDR3 protein once. The sample consists of some 500,000 distinct CDR3 sequences, 15% to 20% of them appearing once. Time point meaning: newly diagnosed GD, antithyroid drugs for less than 3 months. Making the TCR library involved RNA that had been extracted from PBMCs. The data also belong to a second study, concerning T cells in Graves' hyperthyroidism and ophthalmopathy.

Sequenced here: peripheral blood mononuclear cells (PBMCs), sampled at new diagnosis, from a patient treated with antithyroid drugs. All receptors derive from a woman aged 35-65 years with Graves disease.

This clonotype was seen at least ten times. The rearrangement joins TRBV20-1 to TRBJ2-4; 7 bases map to TRBD1. The junction had 3 bases not matched to a gene; V was cut back by 0 bases and J by 7 bases. The CDR3 has 13 residues. Per germline, CDR1 DFQATT and CDR2 SNEGSKA (reference sequence). CDR3 DNA: TGCAGTGCTAGAGAGACAGGGCGGAACATTCAGTACTTC. Protein: CSARETGRNIQYF.

This clonotype showed up many times. DNA for the CDR3: TGTGCCAGCAGCCACAGGGGGCAAGGGACTGAAGCTTTCTTT. This translates into CASSHRGQGTEAFF. The chain employs TRBV6-1 and TRBJ1-1, with 9 nucleotides matching TRBD1. Unmatched junction bases numbered 7, after V lost 6 bases and J lost 5 bases. Germline lookup yields CDR1 MNHNS and CDR2 SASEGT. The CDR3 sequence is 14 residues long.

J is TRBJ2-1 and V is TRBV6-2 or TRBV6-3; a weak D match, TRBD2 (6 bases). The CDR3 is 14 residues long. Per the germline V gene, CDR1 is MNHEY and CDR2 is SVGEGT. The V end lost 3 bases, the J end lost 8 bases, and 14 bases lay between the germline ends. CDR3 coding DNA: TGTGCCAGCAGTTATAGCGGCAGGCGGGATGAGCAGTTCTTC. It specifies CASSYSGRRDEQFF.

The genes are TRBV5-1 and TRBJ2-1, with 10 bases fitting TRBD2. CDR1 is SGHRS and CDR2 is YFSETQ in the germline V gene. Unmatched junction bases numbered 11, after V lost 0 bases and J lost 14 bases. CDR3 length: 15 amino acids. In DNA, the CDR3 is TGCGCCAGCAGCTTGGCGGTAGCGGGGGGCCCGGGTGAGTTCTTC. Encoded protein: CASSLAVAGGPGEFF. Filled out from reference TRBV5-1 and TRBJ2-1, the complete variable domain reads KAGVTQTPRYLIKTRGQQVTLSCSPISGHRSVSWYQQTPGQGLQFLFEYFSETQRNKGNFPGRFSGRQFSNSRSEMNVSTLELGDSALYLCASSLAVAGGPGEFFGPGTRLTVL.

Comments on this clonotype: A read error may explain this, as a much larger clone is one base away. The CDR3 sequence is CASSFRDRGSYNEQYF. CDR3 sequence (DNA): TGTGCCAGCAGTTTTAGGGACAGGGGGTCTTACAATGAGCAGTACTTC. The chain couples TRBV28 to TRBJ2-7; TRBD1 matches 11 bases. V dropped 3 bases and J dropped 7; count of bases not matched to a gene: 11. The germline V gene encodes CDR1 MDHEN and CDR2 SYDVKM. The CDR3 sequence is 16 residues long.

The gene calls are TRBV29-1 and TRBJ2-2; no definite D call. V was clipped by 4 bases and J by 7 bases, with 10 bases between them. This CDR3 is 12 amino acids long. The germline gives CDR1 SQVTM, CDR2 ANQGSEA. The CDR3 sequence is CSVGGRIGELFF. The CDR3 DNA reads as TGCAGCGTTGGGGGAAGGATCGGGGAGCTGTTTTTT.

Ten or more counts support this clonotype. The chain carries TRBV12-3 or TRBV12-4 and TRBJ1-1; TRBD1 agrees at 7 bases. The CDR3 has 13 amino acids. J was trimmed by 3 bases and V by 6 bases; bases with no gene match: 4. In nucleotides, the CDR3 is TGTGCCAGCAGCGAGGGACAGTACACTGAAGCTTTCTTT. Its translation is CASSEGQYTEAFF.

The CDR3 DNA sequence: TGCAGCGTTGTTTGGGGTCGTAATGAAAAACTGTTTTTT. Translated: CSVVWGRNEKLFF. V and J are TRBV29-1 and TRBJ1-4; D uncertain. The CDR3 spans 13 residues. Germline V CDR1 and CDR2: SQVTM, ANQGSEA. V dropped 4 bases and J dropped 4 bases, with 10 bases sitting between them.

This clonotype was counted ten times or more. The rearrangement uses TRBV28 and TRBJ1-1; D gene unclear. Trimming took 1 base from V and 1 from J, leaving 7 bases between them. CDR1 MDHEN and CDR2 SYDVKM come from the germline V gene. The CDR3 covers 14 residues. CDR3 region: CASSLLSGNTEAFF. CDR3 nucleotide sequence: TGTGCCAGCAGTTTATTATCTGGGAACACTGAAGCTTTCTTT.

About this clonotype: This may come from a read error, since a much larger clone is one base off. This likely comes from a read error, as the CDR3 has no conserved phenylalanine or tryptophan at its end. This sequence joins TRBV2 and TRBJ2-1; D is undetermined. The CDR3 is 14 residues long. Germline V lookup: CDR1 SNHLY, CDR2 FYNNEI. The ends were cut back, 0 bases at V and 6 bases at J, with 9 bases in the middle. CDR3 amino acids: CASSEAPASNEQFL. The CDR3 coding sequence is TGTGCCAGCAGTGAAGCGCCGGCCAGCAATGAGCAGTTCCTC.

This clonotype showed up just a few times. The V and J genes are TRBV3-1 and TRBJ2-2, with TRBD2 identical over 10 bases. V was pared by 6 bases and J by 3 bases, with 10 bases of the junction left unmatched. This CDR3 contains 17 residues. Germline assignment: CDR1 LGHDT and CDR2 YNNKEL (reference sequence). CDR3 amino acids: CASRPIAGGRDTGELFF. The CDR3 DNA follows: TGTGCCAGCAGGCCTATAGCGGGGGGACGCGACACCGGGGAGCTGTTTTTT.

The chain combines TRBV2 with TRBJ2-3, with 12 bases matching TRBD2. The J call is uncertain, as TRBJ2-5 better fits the DNA end. The germline CDR1 and CDR2 sequences are SNHLY and FYNNEI. This CDR3 is 14 amino acids long. Here the CDR3 DNA reads TGTGCCAGCAACCCTAGCGGGGGGGCGGAGACCCAGTACTTC. Protein sequence: CASNPSGGAETQYF.

The chain combines TRBV19 with TRBJ1-5; no firm D call. This CDR3 contains 12 residues. The V gene's germline CDR1 is LNHDA and CDR2 SQIVND (reference sequence). The ends were cut back, 6 bases at V and 3 bases at J, with 6 bases in the middle. CDR3 sequence: CASRGYNQPQHF. CDR3 nucleotides: TGTGCCAGTAGGGGCTACAATCAGCCCCAGCATTTT.

At least ten counts were recorded for this clonotype. CDR3 DNA: TGTGCCAGCAGTGACAGGCCTAGCACAGATACGCAGTATTTT. It specifies CASSDRPSTDTQYF. This chain links TRBV28 with TRBJ2-3; D may be TRBD1 (6 bases). Germline V lookup: CDR1 MDHEN, CDR2 SYDVKM. The CDR3 consists of 14 residues. The germline V and J ends were trimmed by 5 bases and 0 bases, with 9 bases remaining between them.

This clonotype was recorded many times. This chain links TRBV11-2 with TRBJ2-7; 7 bases match TRBD2. From germline, CDR1 is SGHAT and CDR2 FQNNGV. The CDR3 runs 13 residues. V shed 4 bases, J shed 3 bases, and the junction held 3 bases outside the gene matches. CDR3 sequence (DNA): TGTGCCAGCAGCTCCGGGGGGATCTACGAGCAGTACTTC. Its translation: CASSSGGIYEQYF.

There are many counts of this clonotype. This chain links TRBV11-2 with TRBJ1-2; no firm D call. Germline CDR1 and CDR2: SGHAT and FQNNGV. V lost 4 bases and J lost 2, with 20 bases in between. The CDR3 totals 17 residues. The CDR3 DNA reads as TGTGCCAGCAGCTCCCCAACGGGAGGCAGGAGGAACTATGGCTACACCTTC. Translation gives CASSSPTGGRRNYGYTF.

This clonotype was picked up many times. J is TRBJ1-5 and V is TRBV6-1; D possibly corresponds to TRBD1 (6 bases). From germline, CDR1 is MNHNS and CDR2 SASEGT. This CDR3 has 13 residues. Trimming took off 5 bases at V and 6 bases at J, with 11 bases between the two ends. The CDR3: CASSRDRTQPQHF. The CDR3 nucleotides are TGTGCCAGCAGTCGCGACAGGACTCAGCCCCAGCATTTT.

The chain couples TRBV24-1 to TRBJ2-1; 9 bases agree with TRBD1. The CDR3 runs 14 residues. CDR1 and CDR2 (germline): KGHDR, SFDVKD. V lost 3 bases, J lost 6 bases, and 2 bases stayed unmatched. The CDR3 region has the DNA TGTGCCACCAGTGATGGGGACAGGGCCAATGAGCAGTTCTTC. Translated, it gives CATSDGDRANEQFF.

The sample holds many counts of this clonotype. The gene calls are TRBV3-1 and TRBJ1-1; D might be TRBD1 (5 bases). From germline, CDR1 is LGHDT and CDR2 YNNKEL (reference sequence). The CDR3 loop spans 15 amino acids. Deletions cut 1 base from V and 2 bases from J, with 11 bases between. The CDR3 DNA follows: TGTGCCAGCAGCCAAGCCCTCGACAGTAACACTGAAGCTTTCTTT. Translating gives CASSQALDSNTEAFF.

Many counts were recorded for this clonotype. This chain links TRBV7-9 with TRBJ2-7; no clear D gene. Germline V CDR1 and CDR2: SEHNR, FQNEAQ (reference sequence). The V gene lost 6 bases and the J gene lost 7 bases, with 13 bases spanning the gap. The CDR3 loop spans 12 amino acids. The CDR3 is CASSLPLGEQYF. The CDR3 coding sequence is TGTGCCAGCAGTCTACCCCTAGGGGAGCAGTACTTC. Variable domain in full (rest from reference TRBV7-9 and TRBJ2-7): DTGVSQNPRHKITKRGQNVTFRCDPISEHNRLYWYRQTLGQGPEFLTYFQNEAQLEKSRLLSDRFSAERPKGSFSTLEIQRTEQGDSAMYLCASSLPLGEQYFGPGTRLTVT.

This chain joins TRBV9 and TRBJ1-4; TRBD1 is a possible D gene (6 bases). With 2 bases removed from V and 8 bases from J, the gap between germline ends came to 13 bases. CDR1 is SGDLS, CDR2 YYNGEE, per germline. There are 14 residues in the CDR3. CDR3 nucleotides: TGTGCCAGCAGCGTCGGGGGCCTGGCGGAAAAACTGTTTTTT. It specifies CASSVGGLAEKLFF.

Ten or more counts support this clonotype. This chain links TRBV12-3 or TRBV12-4 with TRBJ2-5; D not certain. This CDR3 spans 12 amino acids. With 3 bases removed from V and 4 bases from J, the gap between germline ends came to 6 bases. CDR3 amino acids: CASSLGIETQYF. DNA for the CDR3: TGTGCCAGCAGTTTGGGGATAGAGACCCAGTACTTC.

This clonotype has only a few counts. The chain uses TRBV18 and TRBJ1-1, with D maybe TRBD1 (5 bases). Deletions cut 2 bases from V and 1 base from J, with 14 bases between. The CDR3 has 16 amino acids. Germline loops: CDR1 KGHSH, CDR2 LQKENI. This chain's CDR3 is CASSPAGAQGNTEAFF. The CDR3 DNA sequence: TGTGCCAGCTCACCAGCCGGGGCTCAAGGGAACACTGAAGCTTTCTTT.

V and J are TRBV2 and TRBJ2-1; 8 nucleotides match TRBD2. This CDR3 has 13 amino acids. Germline lookup yields CDR1 SNHLY and CDR2 FYNNEI. J lost 10 bases, V lost 1 base, and 3 bases had no gene match. The CDR3 loop reads CASSEVVAGEQFF. CDR3 DNA sequence: TGTGCCAGCAGTGAAGTTGTAGCGGGGGAGCAGTTCTTC. The full variable domain, its missing parts supplied by reference TRBV2 and TRBJ2-1, is EPEVTQTPSHQVTQMGQEVILRCVPISNHLYFYWYRQILGQKVEFLVSFYNNEISEKSEIFDDQFSVERPDGSNFTLKIRSTKLEDSAMYFCASSEVVAGEQFFGPGTRLTVL.